This T cell receptor (beta chain) was profiled in a study of CXCR3-negative and CXCR3-positive naive CD8 T cells. Whole-study results and caveats: Diversity in memory CD8+ cells fell much lower than the comparably high levels seen in both naive subsets. Naive subsets did not differ in surface CD5, and the authors estimated TCR strength using properties of the TRB CDR3.

The libraries of TRB cDNA were prepared using 5' RACE with UMI labels. TCRdb re-called the 5' RACE reads and shows each CDR3 protein once, DNA omitted. The sample data list about 48,000 distinct CDR3 sequences. Notes on this clonotype: What it binds is not known.

The source of this sequence is a human donor in good health. Some clones in this sample may be carry-over from other donors' samples. Sequencing used memory CD8+ T cells from blood.

CDR3 loop: CATSRQGAYNEQFF. The rearrangement links TRBV15 to TRBJ2-1; the TRBD1 assignment by TCRdb is unverifiable without DNA. Per germline, CDR1 LNHNV and CDR2 YYDKDF (reference sequence). CDR3 length equals 14 residues. Looking up the rest from reference TRBV15 and TRBJ2-1 gives the full variable domain: DAMVIQNPRYQVTQFGKPVTLSCSQTLNHNVMYWYQQKSSQAPKLLFHYYDKDFNNEADTPDNFQSRRPNTSFCFLDIRSPGLGDTAMYLCATSRQGAYNEQFFGPGTRLTVL.